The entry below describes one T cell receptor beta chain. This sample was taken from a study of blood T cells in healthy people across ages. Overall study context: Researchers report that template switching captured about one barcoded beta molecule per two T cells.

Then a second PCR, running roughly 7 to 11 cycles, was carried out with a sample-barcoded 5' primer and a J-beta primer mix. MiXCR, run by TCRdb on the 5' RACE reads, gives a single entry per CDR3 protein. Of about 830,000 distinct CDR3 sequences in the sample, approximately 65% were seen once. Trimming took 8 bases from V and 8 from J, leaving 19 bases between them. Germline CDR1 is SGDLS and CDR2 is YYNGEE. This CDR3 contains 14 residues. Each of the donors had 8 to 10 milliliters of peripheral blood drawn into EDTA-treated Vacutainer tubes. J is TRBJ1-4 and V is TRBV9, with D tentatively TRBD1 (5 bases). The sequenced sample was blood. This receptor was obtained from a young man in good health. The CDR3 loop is CARPMRGAGEKLFF. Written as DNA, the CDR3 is TGTGCCAGGCCCATGAGGGGCGCCGGCGAAAAACTGTTTTTT.